This T cell receptor (beta chain) was profiled in a study of healthy donors' naive CD4 and CD8 T cells. Starting from 500 ng of total RNA, TCR libraries were made with linear amplification. Via MiXCR, TCRdb re-called the reads, giving one row per CDR3 protein. Altogether around 180,000 distinct CDR3 sequences are present, over 60% being singletons, with the ten largest covering more than 2%. V was pared by 4 bases and J by 4 bases, with 2 bases of the junction left unmatched. Per the germline V gene, CDR1 is PRHDT and CDR2 is FYEKMQ (reference sequence). This CDR3 region has 15 residues. The sample taken for sequencing was naive CD4+ and CD8+ T cells sorted from blood, pooled from several donors. This receptor was obtained from a pool of human donors in good health; the sample pools cells from several healthy donors. This chain uses TRBV13 with TRBJ2-5; TRBD2 matches 14 bases. The CDR3 nucleotides are TGTGCCAGCAGCTACGGACTAGCGGGAGGAGAGACCCAGTACTTC. Protein product: CASSYGLAGGETQYF.